This TCR beta chain was captured by sequencing in a study of T-cell reconstitution after alpha-beta-depleted transplantation in children. Germline CDR1 reads DFQATT; CDR2 reads SNEGSKA (reference sequence). CDR3 length: 13 amino acids. V shed 6 bases and J shed 4 bases, with 15 bases lying between them. Unique molecular identifiers featured in how the TCRbeta library was prepared. MiXCR was run by TCRdb on the PCR reads, yielding one entry per CDR3 protein. The data contain hundreds of thousands of distinct CDR3 sequences, roughly 17% of them singletons. This clonotype showed up many times. The chain links TRBV20-1 to TRBJ1-1, with TRBD1 as a possible D gene (5 bases). This TCR came from a human donor who donated a stem cell graft to a child with acute myeloid leukemia. The sequenced sample was PBMCs from the stem cell graft donor, obtained from the stem cell graft. The CDR3 DNA follows: TGCAGTGCCGCCCGATCGGGGGGCACTGAAGCTTTCTTT. Translation: CSAARSGGTEAFF.